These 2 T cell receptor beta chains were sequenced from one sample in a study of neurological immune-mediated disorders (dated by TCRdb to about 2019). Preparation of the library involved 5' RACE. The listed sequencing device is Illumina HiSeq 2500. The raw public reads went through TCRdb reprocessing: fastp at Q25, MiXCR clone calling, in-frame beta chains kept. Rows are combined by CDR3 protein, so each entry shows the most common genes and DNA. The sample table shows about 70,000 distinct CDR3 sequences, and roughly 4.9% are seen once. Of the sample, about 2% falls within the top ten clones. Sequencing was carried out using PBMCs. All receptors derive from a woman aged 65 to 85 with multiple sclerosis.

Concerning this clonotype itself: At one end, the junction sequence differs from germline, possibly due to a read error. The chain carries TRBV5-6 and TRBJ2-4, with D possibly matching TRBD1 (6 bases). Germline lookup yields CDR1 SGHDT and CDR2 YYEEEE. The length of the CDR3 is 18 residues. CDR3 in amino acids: CAGRPGHWSEGAKNIQYF. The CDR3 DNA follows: TGTGCCGGCAGACCGGGACATTGGTCCGAGGGGGCCAAAAACATTCAGTACTTC.

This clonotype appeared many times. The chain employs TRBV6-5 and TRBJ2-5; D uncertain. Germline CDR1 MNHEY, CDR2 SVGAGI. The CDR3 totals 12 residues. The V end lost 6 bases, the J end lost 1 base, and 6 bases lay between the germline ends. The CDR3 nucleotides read TGTGCCAGCAGGGCAACCCAAGAGACCCAGTACTTC. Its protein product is CASRATQETQYF.